This entry features one TCR beta chain sequence. The antigen is undetermined. The CDR3 has 13 amino acids. In germline, CDR1 is MNHEY, CDR2 SVGAGI. Trimming took 3 bases from V and 5 from J, leaving 9 bases between them. These data belong to a study of blood T cells in healthy people across ages. A second PCR of about 6 to 11 cycles used a sample-barcoded 5' primer and a J-beta primer mix. TCRdb processed the 5' RACE reads anew with MiXCR; each CDR3 protein has one entry. The profile covers 600,000 or so distinct CDR3 sequences, with around 21% appearing a single time and 3.6% taken by the ten largest. Study results and limitations: It was the long-lived donors that had more naive CD4+ cells and higher diversity than aged donors. Calculation of diversity from one million T cells yielded estimates considered to be underestimates.

This sequence originates from a man in his 70s in good health. Sequenced material: blood. The J gene is TRBJ2-3, the V gene TRBV6-5; the D gene is possibly TRBD2 (5 bases). The CDR3 sequence: CASSYKRVDTQYF. CDR3 DNA: TGTGCCAGCAGTTATAAGAGGGTAGATACGCAGTATTTT.